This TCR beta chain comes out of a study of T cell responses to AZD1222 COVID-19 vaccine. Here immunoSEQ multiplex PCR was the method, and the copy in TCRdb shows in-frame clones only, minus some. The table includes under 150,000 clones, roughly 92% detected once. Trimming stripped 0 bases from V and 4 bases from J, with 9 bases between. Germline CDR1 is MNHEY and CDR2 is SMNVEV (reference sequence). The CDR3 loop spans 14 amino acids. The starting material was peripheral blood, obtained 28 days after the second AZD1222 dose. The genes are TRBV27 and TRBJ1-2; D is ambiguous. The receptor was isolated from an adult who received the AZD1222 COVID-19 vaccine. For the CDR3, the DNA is TGTGCCAGCAGTTTATCCCCTTTGGTCTATGGCTACACCTTC. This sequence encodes CASSLSPLVYGYTF.